A single sample is the source of the 21 T cell receptor beta chains below, sequenced in a study of T cell responses to AZD1222 COVID-19 vaccine. Method: immunoSEQ multiplex PCR; TCRdb's copy keeps in-frame clones and lacks some. There are more than 80,000 clones in the sample; less than 95% occur only once, and around 30% lies in the top ten. Sequencing used peripheral blood, obtained 28 days after the second AZD1222 dose. These receptors originate from an adult who received the AZD1222 COVID-19 vaccine.

This chain joins TRBV11-2 and TRBJ1-6; maybe TRBD1 (6 bases). Trimming cost V 1 base and J 7 bases, with 11 bases left between them. Germline V CDR1 and CDR2: SGHAT, FQNNGV. This CDR3 comprises 15 residues. The CDR3 region is CASSLVGQLNSPLHF. CDR3 coding DNA: TGTGCCAGCAGCTTAGTAGGACAGTTAAATTCACCCCTCCACTTT. Looking up the rest from reference TRBV11-2 and TRBJ1-6 gives the full variable domain: EAGVAQSPRYKIIEKRQSVAFWCNPISGHATLYWYQQILGQGPKLLIQFQNNGVVDDSQLPKDRFSAERLKGVDSTLKIQPAKLEDSAVYLCASSLVGQLNSPLHFGNGTRLTVT.

The chain joins TRBV6-5 to TRBJ1-2; a possible D gene is TRBD1 (5 bases). CDR3 length: 12 residues. Germline lookup yields CDR1 MNHEY and CDR2 SVGAGI. The V end was cut by 2 bases, the J end by 6 bases, with 7 bases between. The CDR3 reads CASSYKGHGYTF. The DNA of the CDR3 is TGTGCCAGCAGTTACAAGGGGCATGGCTACACCTTC.

The chain uses TRBV5-8 and TRBJ2-3, with 7 positions matching TRBD1. The germline gives CDR1 SGHTS, CDR2 YDEGEE. CDR3 size: 13 residues. Trimming took 4 bases from V and 6 from J; bases not matched to a gene: 5. The CDR3 sequence: CASSGRGPDTQYF. DNA for the CDR3: TGTGCCAGCAGCGGTAGGGGGCCTGATACGCAGTATTTT.

The rearrangement joins TRBV5-1 to TRBJ2-3; 9 nucleotides line up with TRBD2. The CDR3 contains 16 residues. J lost 0 bases, V lost 4 bases, and 6 bases had no gene match. CDR1 is SGHRS, CDR2 YFSETQ, per germline. The CDR3 DNA sequence: TGCGCCAGCAGCCCTACAACTAGCGGGAGCACAGATACGCAGTATTTT. This translates into CASSPTTSGSTDTQYF.

This rearrangement joins TRBV5-1 to TRBJ2-1; D is ambiguous. V gave up 0 bases and J gave up 7 bases, with 11 bases separating them. CDR1 and CDR2 (germline): SGHRS, YFSETQ. The CDR3 totals 14 residues. Here the CDR3 DNA reads TGCGCCAGCAGCTTGGCCGTGGTAGGAAATGAGCAGTTCTTC. This sequence encodes CASSLAVVGNEQFF.

The chain's CDR3 is CASSPPRENYGYTF. In DNA form, the CDR3 reads TGTGCCAGTAGTCCCCCCAGGGAAAACTATGGCTACACCTTC. The chain is built from TRBV19 and TRBJ1-2, with D possibly TRBD1 on 5 matching bases. This CDR3 spans 14 amino acids. Germline V lookup: CDR1 LNHDA, CDR2 SQIVND (reference sequence). With 5 bases removed from V and 2 bases from J, the gap between germline ends came to 12 bases.

The gene calls are TRBV12-5 and TRBJ2-1, with a possible D match to TRBD2 (6 bases). Germline V lookup: CDR1 LGHNT, CDR2 FRNRAP. Trimming removed 5 bases at V and 7 bases at J, with 9 bases between. The CDR3 consists of 12 residues. This CDR3 is CASGGDSNEQFF. The CDR3 DNA follows: TGTGCTAGTGGTGGGGACTCGAATGAGCAGTTCTTC.

This clone was detected once. The chain is built from TRBV19 and TRBJ2-7; tentative D call: TRBD1 (6 bases). Between the trimmed V and J ends, which lost 3 bases and 6 bases, there was a span of 15 bases. Germline CDR1 LNHDA, CDR2 SQIVND (reference sequence). The CDR3 is 14 residues long. This chain's CDR3 is CASSIIQGTPEQYF. CDR3 bases: TGTGCCAGTAGTATCATCCAGGGGACCCCCGAGCAGTACTTC.

The V and J genes are TRBV5-1 and TRBJ2-5, with a weak D call TRBD1 (5 bases). CDR3 size: 13 residues. The germline gives CDR1 SGHRS, CDR2 YFSETQ. V gave up 0 bases and J gave up 3 bases, with 6 bases separating them. In DNA, the CDR3 is TGCGCCAGCAGCTTGGTAGGGGAAGAGACCCAGTACTTC. Its protein is CASSLVGEETQYF.

This clone showed up just once. The chain combines TRBV6-5 with TRBJ2-7; D remains ambiguous. The germline V and J ends were trimmed by 2 bases and 9 bases, with 14 bases remaining between them. CDR1 is MNHEY and CDR2 is SVGAGI in the germline V gene. The CDR3 runs 13 residues. The CDR3 DNA reads TGTGCCAGCAGTTACCAAGAAATGACGTTGCAGTACTTC. This encodes CASSYQEMTLQYF.

In its sample, this clone was seen once. The V call is TRBV6-5, the J call TRBJ2-2; D is uncertain. The CDR3 totals 13 residues. Germline V gives CDR1 MNHEY, CDR2 SVGAGI. The germline V and J ends were trimmed by 7 bases and 5 bases, with 11 bases remaining between them. The CDR3 loop reads CASIGSLTGELFF. Here the CDR3 DNA reads TGTGCCAGCATTGGGTCTTTAACCGGGGAGCTGTTTTTT.

The chain uses TRBV2 and TRBJ2-2; the D is unclear. Trimming stripped 5 bases from V and 8 bases from J, with 9 bases between. Germline values: CDR1 SNHLY, CDR2 FYNNEI. The CDR3 totals 12 residues. CDR3 sequence (DNA): TGTGCCAGCAGTTCCCAACGGGGGGAGCTGTTTTTT. It is translated as CASSSQRGELFF.

The chain employs TRBV2 and TRBJ1-5; no clear D. Deletions cut 3 bases from V and 1 base from J, with 10 bases between. Germline V CDR1 and CDR2: SNHLY, FYNNEI. The CDR3 runs 15 residues. The CDR3 region has the DNA TGTGCCAGCAGTGAGGGCACGACAAGCAATCAGCCCCAGCATTTT. Residues: CASSEGTTSNQPQHF.

The rearrangement links TRBV5-5 to TRBJ1-5; TRBD1 might be the D (6 bases). The CDR3 sequence is 13 residues long. Trimming stripped 6 bases from V and 9 bases from J, with 16 bases between. Per germline, CDR1 SGHKS and CDR2 YYEKEE (reference sequence). CDR3: CASNPTGLGPQHF. The CDR3 coding sequence is TGTGCCAGCAACCCGACAGGCCTAGGGCCCCAGCATTTT.

The J gene is TRBJ2-7, the V gene TRBV5-6; possible D gene TRBD2, 6 bases. Germline V gene data show CDR1 as SGHDT and CDR2 as YYEEEE. V was pared by 3 bases and J by 4 bases, with 14 bases between. The CDR3 is 14 residues long. Here the CDR3 reads CASSSGTALYEQYF. For the CDR3, the DNA is TGTGCCAGCAGCTCCGGGACTGCCTTATACGAGCAGTACTTC.

The J gene is TRBJ1-2, the V gene TRBV7-9; D might be TRBD1 (6 bases). CDR1 is SEHNR and CDR2 is FQNEAQ in the germline V gene (reference sequence). The CDR3 runs to 13 residues. The germline V and J ends were trimmed by 0 bases and 8 bases, with 10 bases remaining between them. The CDR3 sequence: CASSLATGEGYTF. The CDR3 coding sequence is TGTGCCAGCAGCTTAGCGACAGGTGAAGGCTACACCTTC.

This chain links TRBV9 with TRBJ2-1; 8 nucleotides align to TRBD2. The CDR3 has 15 amino acids. After removal of 0 bases from V and 8 bases from J, the junction contained 7 bases not matched to a gene. Germline V gene sequence: CDR1 SGDLS, CDR2 YYNGEE. The CDR3 DNA follows: TGTGCCAGCAGCGTAGGGCTAGCGGGTACGCATGAGCAGTTCTTC. Protein sequence: CASSVGLAGTHEQFF.

J is TRBJ1-2 and V is TRBV7-9; tentative D call: TRBD1 (6 bases). Deletions cut 10 bases from V and 8 bases from J, with 17 bases between. This CDR3 has 12 residues. Germline V gene data show CDR1 as SEHNR and CDR2 as FQNEAQ (reference sequence). The CDR3 region is CAIGGAGWGYTF. CDR3 sequence (DNA): TGTGCCATCGGGGGCGCCGGTTGGGGCTACACCTTC.

The chain employs TRBV5-4 and TRBJ2-1; 7 bases agree with TRBD2. V trimming: 3 bases; J trimming: 6 bases; junction bases outside the gene matches: 12. The CDR3 has 16 residues. From germline, CDR1 is SGHNT and CDR2 YYREEE (reference sequence). The CDR3 DNA sequence: TGTGCCAGCAGCTCTCCAAGCGGGATAGGCACCAATGAGCAGTTCTTC. It yields the protein CASSSPSGIGTNEQFF.

The chain couples TRBV3-1 (or the pseudogene TRBV3-2) to TRBJ1-4; possible D gene TRBD1, 5 bases. The V end lost 3 bases, the J end lost 8 bases, and 10 bases lay between the germline ends. Germline V CDR1 and CDR2: LGHDT, YNNKEL (reference sequence). The CDR3 has 13 residues. The DNA of the CDR3 is TGTGCCAGCAGCCAGTCCCCAGGGGAAAAACTGTTTTTT. Protein product: CASSQSPGEKLFF.

The J gene is TRBJ2-5, the V gene TRBV5-1, with 11 bases fitting TRBD2. The CDR3 contains 17 residues. Germline assignment: CDR1 SGHRS and CDR2 YFSETQ. After removal of 6 bases from V and 5 bases from J, the junction contained 15 bases not matched to a gene. CDR3 protein: CASTDGVLAGALETQYF. The CDR3 DNA sequence: TGCGCCAGCACCGACGGGGTACTAGCGGGAGCTTTGGAGACCCAGTACTTC.